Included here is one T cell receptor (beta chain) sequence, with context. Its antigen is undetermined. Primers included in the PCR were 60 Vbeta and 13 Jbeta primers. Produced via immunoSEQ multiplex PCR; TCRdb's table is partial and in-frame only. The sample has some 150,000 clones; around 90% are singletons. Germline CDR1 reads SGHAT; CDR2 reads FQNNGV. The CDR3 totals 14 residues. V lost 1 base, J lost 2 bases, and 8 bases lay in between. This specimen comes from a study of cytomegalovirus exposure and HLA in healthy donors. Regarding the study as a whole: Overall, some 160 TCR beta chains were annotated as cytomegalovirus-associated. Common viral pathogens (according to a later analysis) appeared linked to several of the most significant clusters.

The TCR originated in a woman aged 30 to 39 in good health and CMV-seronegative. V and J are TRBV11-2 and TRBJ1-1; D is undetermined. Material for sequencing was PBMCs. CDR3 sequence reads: CASSLGPTNTEAFF. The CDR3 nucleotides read TGTGCCAGCAGCTTAGGACCGACTAACACTGAAGCTTTCTTT.